Listed below are T cell receptor beta chains from one sample, sequenced in a study of beta chain features in type 1 diabetes. This table comes from immunoSEQ multiplex PCR, and its TCRdb copy is limited to in-frame clones, with some not included. The sample gives approximately 150,000 clones, 9% to 10% of which show up once; less than 0.85% is in the top ten. Sequenced sample: central memory CD4+ T cells from blood. These receptors all stem from a woman aged 40 to 49 in good health. The CDR3 runs from the conserved cysteine through the conserved F or W. The order of the fields is D gene, V gene, J gene, clone size, CDR3 protein, CDR3 DNA. D genes are given only for firm matches. Clone size, where shown, is once, few, many, or a class for clones that have expanded.

d_call: .; v_call: TRBV7-9; j_call: TRBJ2-1; clone_size: .; cdr3_aa: CASSLLQINYNEQFF; cdr3_nt: TGTGCCAGCAGCTTGCTACAGATAAACTACAATGAGCAGTTCTTC
d_call: .; v_call: TRBV19; j_call: TRBJ1-4; clone_size: .; cdr3_aa: CASSSFRRGKNEKLFF; cdr3_nt: TGTGCCAGTAGTTCCTTTCGACGGGGAAAGAATGAAAAACTGTTTTTT
d_call: .; v_call: TRBV5-1; j_call: TRBJ1-4; clone_size: .; cdr3_aa: CASSPTSGGDEKLFF; cdr3_nt: TGCGCCAGCAGCCCTACTTCGGGGGGGGATGAAAAACTGTTTTTT
d_call: TRBD2; v_call: TRBV7-2; j_call: TRBJ2-2; clone_size: once; cdr3_aa: CASSPRLARNTGELFF; cdr3_nt: TGTGCCAGCAGCCCCCGACTAGCGAGGAACACCGGGGAGCTGTTTTTT
d_call: .; v_call: TRBV19; j_call: TRBJ2-1; clone_size: few; cdr3_aa: CASRKTGYNEQFF; cdr3_nt: TGTGCCAGTAGGAAAACGGGGTACAATGAGCAGTTCTTC
d_call: .; v_call: TRBV19; j_call: TRBJ2-5; clone_size: few; cdr3_aa: CASSSPRTQYF; cdr3_nt: TGTGCCAGTAGTTCCCCCCGGACCCAGTACTTC
d_call: .; v_call: TRBV5-1; j_call: TRBJ1-2; clone_size: few; cdr3_aa: CASSPERSGYTF; cdr3_nt: TGCGCCAGCAGCCCGGAACGGAGTGGCTACACCTTC
d_call: .; v_call: TRBV7-8; j_call: TRBJ1-1; clone_size: .; cdr3_aa: CASSPMAGRTEAFF; cdr3_nt: TGTGCCAGCAGCCCGATGGCAGGGAGGACTGAAGCTTTCTTT
d_call: .; v_call: TRBV2; j_call: TRBJ2-3; clone_size: few; cdr3_aa: CASTPTQTDTQYF; cdr3_nt: TGTGCCAGCACCCCAACACAAACAGATACGCAGTATTTT
d_call: TRBD1; v_call: TRBV6-1; j_call: TRBJ2-7; clone_size: .; cdr3_aa: CASRRTRTGSYEQYF; cdr3_nt: TGTGCCAGCAGACGCACGAGGACAGGCTCCTACGAGCAGTACTTC
d_call: .; v_call: TRBV2; j_call: TRBJ2-3; clone_size: few; cdr3_aa: CANSGITVPDTQYF; cdr3_nt: TGTGCCAACTCCGGGATTACGGTCCCGGATACGCAGTATTTT
d_call: .; v_call: TRBV12-5; j_call: TRBJ2-1; clone_size: .; cdr3_aa: CATFLGRNYNEQFF; cdr3_nt: TGTGCTACATTTCTTGGCAGAAACTACAATGAGCAGTTCTTC
d_call: TRBD2; v_call: TRBV5-4; j_call: TRBJ2-3; clone_size: few; cdr3_aa: CASSPGLAEPSTDTQYF; cdr3_nt: TGTGCCAGCAGCCCGGGACTAGCGGAGCCATCCACAGATACGCAGTATTTT